This entry is about one TCR beta chain. Unique molecular identifiers were incorporated into the prepared TCRbeta library. TCRdb re-called the PCR reads with MiXCR, one entry per CDR3 protein. The repertoire holds 400,000 to 450,000 distinct CDR3 sequences, with around two fifths as singletons. The data stem from a study of T-cell reconstitution after alpha-beta-depleted transplantation in children. This CDR3 comprises 14 residues. J was trimmed by 4 bases and V by 5 bases; bases with no gene match: 8. In germline, CDR1 is DFQATT, CDR2 SNEGSKA (reference sequence). The chain carries TRBV20-1 and TRBJ2-5; 9 bases align to TRBD2. Here the sequenced sample was PBMCs, taken before TCRalphabeta/CD19-depleted stem cell transplant. The TCR was taken from a girl aged 2 to 9 with aplastic anemia, due to receive a stem cell transplant. In DNA, the CDR3 is TGCAGTGCTCGTCCGGGACTAGCACGAGAGACCCAGTACTTC. Translating gives CSARPGLARETQYF.